This T cell receptor beta chain was sequenced for a study of shared clonotypes between healthy human individuals. The donors were all Caucasian adults (living in Nashville, Tennessee). The study ran the assay at deep level. Sequencing on ten immunoSEQ deep assay plates was performed for unsorted PBMC DNA. Profiled with immunoSEQ multiplex PCR; TCRdb holds only in-frame clones, not every one. The sample lists about 490,000 clones; roughly 80% were seen once. Trimming cost V 6 bases and J 2 bases; bases outside gene matches: 9. The germline CDR1 and CDR2 sequences are SGHTA and FQGNSA. The length of the CDR3 is 15 residues.

This receptor was identified in a woman in her 40s in good health. Some clones in this sample may be carry-over from other donors' samples. Sample: PBMCs. The chain uses TRBV7-2 and TRBJ2-7; 8 bases agree with TRBD2. CDR3 coding DNA: TGTGCCAGCAGGTCTCCGACTAGCGCCACCTACGAGCAGTACTTC. Translated: CASRSPTSATYEQYF.